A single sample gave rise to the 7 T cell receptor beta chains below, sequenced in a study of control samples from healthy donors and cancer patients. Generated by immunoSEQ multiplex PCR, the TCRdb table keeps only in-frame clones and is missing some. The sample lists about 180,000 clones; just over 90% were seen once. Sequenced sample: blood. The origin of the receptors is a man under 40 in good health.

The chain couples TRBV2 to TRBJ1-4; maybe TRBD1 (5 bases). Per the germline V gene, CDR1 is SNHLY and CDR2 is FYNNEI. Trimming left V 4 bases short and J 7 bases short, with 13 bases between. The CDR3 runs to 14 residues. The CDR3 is CASSVGRGGEKLFF. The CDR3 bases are TGTGCCAGCAGTGTGGGCCGGGGCGGTGAAAAACTGTTTTTT.

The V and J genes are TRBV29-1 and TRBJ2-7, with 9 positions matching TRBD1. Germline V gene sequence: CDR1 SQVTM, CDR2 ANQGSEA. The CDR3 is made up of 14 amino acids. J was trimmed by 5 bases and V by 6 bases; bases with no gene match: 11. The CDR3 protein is CSVETTGGLHEQYF. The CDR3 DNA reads TGCAGCGTGGAGACGACAGGGGGACTTCACGAGCAGTACTTC.

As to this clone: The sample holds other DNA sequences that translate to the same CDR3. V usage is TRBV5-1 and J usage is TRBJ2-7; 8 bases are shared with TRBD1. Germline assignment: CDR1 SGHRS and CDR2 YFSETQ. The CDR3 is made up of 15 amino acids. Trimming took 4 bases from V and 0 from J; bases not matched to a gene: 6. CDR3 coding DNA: TGCGCCAGCAGCCAAACAGGGGGTTTCTCCTACGAGCAGTACTTC. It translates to CASSQTGGFSYEQYF.

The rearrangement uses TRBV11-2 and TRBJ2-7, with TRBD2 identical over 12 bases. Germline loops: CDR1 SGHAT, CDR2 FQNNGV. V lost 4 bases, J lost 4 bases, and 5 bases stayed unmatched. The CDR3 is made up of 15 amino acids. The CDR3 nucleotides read TGTGCCAGCAGCTCCGGACTAGCGGGGATTTACGAGCAGTACTTC. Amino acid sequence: CASSSGLAGIYEQYF.

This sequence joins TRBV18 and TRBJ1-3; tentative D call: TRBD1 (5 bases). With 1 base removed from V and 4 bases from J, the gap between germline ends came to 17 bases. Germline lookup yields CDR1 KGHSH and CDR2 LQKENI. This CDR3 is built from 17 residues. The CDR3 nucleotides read TGTGCCAGCTCACCACTACAACAGGACTTGGGAGGAAACACCATATATTTT. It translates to CASSPLQQDLGGNTIYF.

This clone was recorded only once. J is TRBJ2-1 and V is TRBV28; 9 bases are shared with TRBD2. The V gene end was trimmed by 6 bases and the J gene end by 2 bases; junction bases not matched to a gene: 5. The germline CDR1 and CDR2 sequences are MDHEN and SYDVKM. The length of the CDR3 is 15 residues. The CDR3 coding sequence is TGTGCCAGCAGCCGGGTAGCGGGGGCCTACAATGAGCAGTTCTTC. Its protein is CASSRVAGAYNEQFF.

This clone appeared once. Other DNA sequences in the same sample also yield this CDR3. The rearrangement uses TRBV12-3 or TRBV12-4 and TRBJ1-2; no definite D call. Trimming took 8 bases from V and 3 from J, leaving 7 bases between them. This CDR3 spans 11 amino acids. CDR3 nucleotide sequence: TGTGCCAGCGGCCGGGACTATGGCTACACCTTC. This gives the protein CASGRDYGYTF.